Listed below are T cell receptor beta chains from one sample, sequenced in a study of blood T cell repertoires in COVID-19. The method was immunoSEQ multiplex PCR; TCRdb's version includes in-frame clones alone and lacks a portion of them. The sample has over 130,000 clones, approximately 86% seen once. The sample comprised peripheral blood. These receptors all come from a human donor in a cohort sampled during active COVID-19. CDR3s include the opening cysteine and the closing phenylalanine or tryptophan. A D gene is named only where the DNA matches it firmly. The size field is filled for only some rows; it gives once, few, many or a size class.

d_call	v_call	j_call	clone_size	cdr3_aa	cdr3_nt
TRBD1	TRBV7-9	TRBJ1-1	-	CASSTDREWRAFF	TGTGCCAGCAGCACCGACAGGGAGTGGAGAGCTTTCTTT
TRBD2	TRBV7-3	TRBJ2-3	-	CASSDSGGATDTQYF	TGTGCCAGCAGCGATAGCGGGGGGGCCACAGATACGCAGTATTTT
TRBD1	TRBV18	TRBJ1-1	-	CASSPLQGAEAFF	TGTGCCAGCTCACCACTTCAGGGGGCTGAGGCTTTCTTT
-	TRBV5-4	TRBJ1-2	-	CASSLAGPGYGYTF	TGTGCCAGCAGCTTGGCTGGGCCTGGGTATGGCTACACCTTC
TRBD1	TRBV10-3	TRBJ2-1	-	CASRGTGIDEQFF	TGTGCCAGCAGAGGGACAGGGATCGATGAGCAGTTCTTC
TRBD2	TRBV19	TRBJ2-5	-	CASRGLAVETQYF	TGTGCCAGTAGGGGACTAGCCGTGGAGACCCAGTACTTC
-	TRBV6-6	TRBJ1-2	-	CASSYSTGFGYTF	TGTGCCAGCAGTTACTCTACAGGGTTTGGCTACACCTTC
-	TRBV3-1/TRBV3-2	TRBJ2-2	once	CASSQGAGNTGELFF	TGTGCCAGCAGCCAAGGGGCAGGAAACACCGGGGAGCTGTTTTTT
TRBD2	TRBV5-1	TRBJ2-7	-	CASSLEGLAGPTYEQYF	TGCGCCAGCAGCTTGGAGGGACTAGCGGGGCCGACCTACGAGCAGTACTTC
-	TRBV6-5	TRBJ1-1	-	CASSLGLAGETEAFF	TGTGCCAGCAGTCTAGGCTTAGCAGGGGAGACTGAAGCTTTCTTT
-	TRBV19	TRBJ2-2	once	CASSPGGQNTGELFF	TGTGCCAGTAGTCCCGGCGGGCAGAACACCGGGGAGCTGTTTTTT
TRBD2	TRBV5-5	TRBJ2-1	-	CASSLARAGGGNEQFF	TGTGCCAGCAGCTTGGCCCGTGCGGGGGGCGGGAATGAGCAGTTCTTC
TRBD2	TRBV7-9	TRBJ2-7	-	CASSAPGLAANEQYF	TGTGCCAGCAGCGCACCTGGACTAGCGGCAAACGAGCAGTACTTC
TRBD1	TRBV28	TRBJ1-5	-	CASSGQGATQPQHF	TGTGCCAGCAGTGGACAGGGGGCGACTCAGCCCCAGCATTTT
TRBD2	TRBV10-3	TRBJ2-7	-	CAISERPGLAESSYEQYF	TGTGCCATCAGTGAGCGTCCGGGACTAGCGGAAAGCTCCTACGAGCAGTACTTC
-	TRBV5-1	TRBJ2-1	-	CASCVSGYNEQFF	TGCGCCAGCTGTGTAAGCGGATACAATGAGCAGTTCTTC
TRBD1	TRBV10-1	TRBJ2-2	-	CASPRTGGRHTGELFF	TGCGCCAGCCCTAGGACAGGGGGACGGCACACCGGGGAGCTGTTTTTT
TRBD2	TRBV27	TRBJ2-3	-	CASSLGRLAGGPGGTDTQYF	TGTGCCAGCAGTTTAGGGAGACTAGCGGGGGGGCCTGGGGGCACAGATACGCAGTATTTT
-	TRBV5-6	TRBJ1-6	few	CASSLGVFQGPHAPLHF	TGTGCCAGCAGCTTGGGGGTGTTTCAGGGGCCGCATGCACCCCTCCACTTT
-	TRBV7-9	TRBJ1-6	-	CASSTDRLNSPLHF	TGTGCCAGCAGCACAGACAGATTAAATTCACCCCTCCACTTT
-	TRBV4-2	TRBJ2-7	-	CASSQVRAGWHEQYF	TGTGCCAGCAGCCAAGTACGTGCAGGTTGGCACGAGCAGTACTTC
TRBD1	TRBV5-1	TRBJ1-3	-	CASSVTGTGIGNTIYF	TGCGCCAGCAGCGTCACCGGGACAGGGATCGGAAACACCATATATTTT
TRBD1	TRBV11-2	TRBJ1-4	-	CASSPGQGFWEKLFF	TGTGCCAGCAGCCCGGGACAGGGCTTTTGGGAAAAACTGTTTTTT
-	TRBV2	TRBJ2-5	-	CASWRAGAGQETQYF	TGTGCCAGCTGGAGGGCGGGGGCAGGACAAGAGACCCAGTACTTC
TRBD1	TRBV27	TRBJ1-6	-	CASSRTGVQLQWSPLHF	TGTGCCAGCAGCCGGACAGGGGTACAATTACAGTGGTCACCCCTCCACTTT
TRBD2	TRBV4-1	TRBJ2-5	few	CASSQDPVTSGRRETQYF	TGCGCCAGCAGCCAAGACCCCGTGACTAGCGGGAGGAGAGAGACCCAGTACTTC
-	TRBV7-9	TRBJ1-1	-	CASSQTRSNPLQVAFF	TGTGCCAGCAGCCAAACCCGAAGTAACCCACTGCAAGTAGCTTTCTTT
TRBD1	TRBV25-1	TRBJ2-5	-	CASSEYNPAGGYYF	TGTGCCAGCAGTGAATATAACCCAGCAGGGGGATATTACTTC
-	TRBV5-8	TRBJ1-6	-	CASSLDGRENSPLHF	TGTGCCAGCAGCTTGGATGGTCGGGAAAATTCACCCCTCCACTTT
-	TRBV30	TRBJ2-7	few	CAWSVSHEQYF	TGTGCCTGGAGTGTTAGCCACGAGCAGTACTTC
-	TRBV2	TRBJ2-6	-	CASSESKQSGANVLTF	TGTGCCAGCAGTGAGTCTAAGCAATCTGGGGCCAACGTCCTGACTTTC
TRBD1	TRBV5-1	TRBJ1-1	-	CASSFKSGTGGGGEAFF	TGCGCCAGCAGCTTTAAATCCGGGACAGGGGGCGGAGGGGAAGCTTTCTTT
-	TRBV6-6	TRBJ2-1	-	CASSPSVSSYNEQFF	TGTGCCAGCAGCCCTAGCGTAAGCTCCTACAATGAGCAGTTCTTC
-	TRBV28	TRBJ1-2	-	CASSARGGSAYGYTF	TGTGCCAGCAGCGCACGAGGGGGTTCGGCCTATGGCTACACCTTC
-	TRBV25-1	TRBJ2-7	-	CASSPRTGLSYEQYF	TGTGCCAGCAGTCCTAGAACAGGGCTCTCCTACGAGCAGTACTTC
-	TRBV6-5	TRBJ2-7	-	CASSLATSYEQYF	TGTGCCAGCAGCCTCGCTACCTCCTACGAGCAGTACTTC
-	TRBV13	TRBJ2-3	-	CASSSGGGGSTDTQYF	TGTGCCAGCAGCTCGGGGGGCGGCGGGAGCACAGATACGCAGTATTTT
TRBD2	TRBV2	TRBJ2-1	-	CASRVPGLSYNEQFF	TGTGCCAGCAGGGTTCCGGGACTATCCTACAATGAGCAGTTCTTC
TRBD1	TRBV2	TRBJ1-5	-	CASSLQGASNQPQHF	TGTGCCAGCAGTTTGCAGGGGGCGAGCAATCAGCCCCAGCATTTT
TRBD1	TRBV18	TRBJ2-2	-	CASSPGQTNTGELFF	TGTGCCAGCTCACCGGGACAGACGAACACCGGGGAGCTGTTTTTT
-	TRBV11-2	TRBJ1-5	-	CASSLDRGVRQPQHF	TGTGCCAGCAGCTTAGATCGGGGGGTACGGCAGCCCCAGCATTTT
TRBD1	TRBV6-5	TRBJ2-7	-	CASRYGQGYYEQYF	TGTGCCAGCCGCTATGGACAGGGATACTACGAGCAGTACTTC